Sequencing of this T cell receptor (beta chain) was carried out in a study of T cell repertoires in cytomegalovirus infection. Across the study: Both CMV infection and a matching HLA type were indicated by public TCR beta signatures.

Points from the study as a whole: Carriage of CMV together with the relevant HLA was identifiable through cumulative public TCR beta family frequency. Ex vivo responses were dominated by HLA-C-restricted CMV-specific TCR beta clonotypes.

To note about this clonotype: Its antigen is not identified. A much larger clone lies a single base off, so this may be a read error.

MiXCR, run by TCRdb on the reads, gives a single entry per CDR3 protein. The repertoire holds about 600,000 distinct CDR3 sequences, with roughly a quarter as singletons. The sample consisted of CD8+ T cells from PBMCs. This clonotype originated in a human donor in good health (CMV status not recorded). Some clones in this sample may be carry-over from other donors' samples.

The CDR3, as DNA: TGTGCCAGCGGCTTAACAGGGGTAGAGACCCAGTACTTC. It codes for CASGLTGVETQYF. The V gene is TRBV7-8, the J gene TRBJ2-5; 7 bases are a match to TRBD1. CDR1 is SGHVS, CDR2 FQNEAQ, per germline. The CDR3 extends over 13 amino acids.